The 9 T cell receptor beta chains below come from one sample, sequenced in a study of T-cell memory formation after mild COVID-19 (dated by TCRdb to 2020 to 2022). Receptor libraries were prepared by 5' RACE. The instrument given in TCRdb is Illumina NovaSeq 6000. Using fastp trimming at Q25 and MiXCR clonotype assembly, TCRdb reanalyzed the public sequencing data and kept in-frame beta chains. For every CDR3 protein sequence, its rows merge into one entry that carries the most common genes and DNA. Counted in this sample were hundreds of thousands of distinct CDR3 sequences; roughly 13% of them appeared once. The top ten clones comprise roughly 20% of the sample. Sequencing input: PBMCs or a T cell subset sorted from them (not recorded which). Receptors were obtained from a man between 18 and 29 years old who had mild COVID-19 (a few samples of this study predate the infection). The sample titles of this study are shuffled in the database, so cell type and time point are left out; the donor was told from shared clones.

This clonotype was found a few times. J is TRBJ2-7 and V is TRBV3-2; the table's D gene call, TRBD1, was not cross checked with the DNA. TRBV3-2 is a pseudogene. The CDR3 runs to 15 residues. CDR3 in DNA: TGTGCCAGCAGCTACACCTCCGGGGCGTGTTACGAGCAGTACTTC. Translating gives CASSYTSGACYEQYF.

This clonotype occurred a few times. V is TRBV18 and J is TRBJ2-7, with D perhaps being TRBD1 or TRBD2 (6 bases each). Per germline, CDR1 KGHSH and CDR2 LQKENI. This CDR3 has 13 residues. Trimming stripped 2 bases from V and 9 bases from J, with 14 bases between. This CDR3 reads CASSPGWGARQYV. CDR3 sequence (DNA): TGTGCCAGCTCACCAGGATGGGGGGCCCGGCAGTACGTC.

The chain uses TRBV7-2 and TRBJ2-4, with D perhaps being TRBD1 or TRBD2 (6 bases each). Deletions cut 0 bases from V and 0 bases from J, with 12 bases between. CDR1 is SGHTA and CDR2 is FQGNSA in the germline V gene. CDR3 length: 17 amino acids. CDR3 sequence reads: CASSLALGGRAKNIQYF. The CDR3 DNA sequence: TGTGCCAGCAGCTTAGCGTTGGGGGGCCGAGCCAAAAACATTCAGTACTTC.

Many counts were recorded for this clonotype. The chain carries TRBV4-2 and TRBJ1-2; D call uncertain. The length of the CDR3 is 14 residues. Germline values: CDR1 LGHNA, CDR2 YNFKEQ. Trimming cost V 1 base and J 5 bases, with 11 bases left between them. CDR3 nucleotides: TGTGCCAGCAGCCAAGGGACTCTGGGATATGGCTACACCTTC. Protein: CASSQGTLGYGYTF.

This clonotype showed up just a few times. The rearrangement joins TRBV20-1 to TRBJ2-3; 12 nucleotides agree with TRBD2. The V and J ends lost 6 bases and 0 bases, in that order; junction bases with no gene match: 10. This CDR3 spans 17 amino acids. The germline V gene encodes CDR1 DFQATT and CDR2 SNEGSKA (reference sequence). The CDR3 DNA follows: TGCAGTGCCCTGGGACTAGCGGGTTCTACTAGCACAGATACGCAGTATTTT. It codes for CSALGLAGSTSTDTQYF.

This clonotype was observed at least ten times. The chain couples TRBV5-1 to TRBJ2-1; D possibly corresponds to TRBD1 (5 bases). This CDR3 is 15 amino acids long. The germline V gene encodes CDR1 SGHRS and CDR2 YFSETQ. Trimming took off 2 bases at V and 4 bases at J, with 13 bases between the two ends. CDR3 sequence reads: CASSLLQGLYNEQFF. The CDR3 nucleotides read TGCGCCAGCAGCTTATTGCAGGGCCTATACAATGAGCAGTTCTTC. Filled out from reference TRBV5-1 and TRBJ2-1, the complete variable domain reads KAGVTQTPRYLIKTRGQQVTLSCSPISGHRSVSWYQQTPGQGLQFLFEYFSETQRNKGNFPGRFSGRQFSNSRSEMNVSTLELGDSALYLCASSLLQGLYNEQFFGPGTRLTVL.

This clonotype was picked up a small number of times. The chain links TRBV7-6 to TRBJ1-1; D remains unclear. V was trimmed by 1 base and J by 4 bases, leaving 10 bases between them. CDR3 length: 14 residues. CDR1 SGHVS and CDR2 FNYEAQ come from the germline V gene. CDR3: CASSLETRGTEAFF. The CDR3 DNA follows: TGTGCCAGCAGCTTAGAGACCCGAGGCACTGAAGCTTTCTTT.

In its sample, this clonotype was seen a few times. The chain is built from TRBV20-1 and TRBJ2-3; either TRBD1 or TRBD2 may fit D (5 bases each). CDR1 and CDR2 from the germline V gene are DFQATT and SNEGSKA (reference sequence). Trimming left V 3 bases short and J 0 bases short, with 13 bases between. The CDR3 runs 15 residues. The CDR3 protein is CSARGVKSSTDTQYF. In DNA, the CDR3 is TGCAGTGCTAGGGGGGTTAAATCTAGCACAGATACGCAGTATTTT.

The V call is TRBV4-2, the J call TRBJ2-3; 7 bases map to TRBD1. The CDR3 contains 15 residues. Germline values: CDR1 LGHNA, CDR2 YNFKEQ. The ends lost 0 bases at V and 6 bases at J; junction bases unmatched: 6. The CDR3 DNA sequence: TGTGCCAGCAGCCAAGACGACAGGGCGGCGGATACGCAGTATTTT. Translation gives CASSQDDRAADTQYF.